The TCR beta chain under discussion was sequenced for a study of T cells in Graves' hyperthyroidism and ophthalmopathy. Notes on this clonotype: No conserved phenylalanine or tryptophan is present at the end of the CDR3, so a read error is the likely explanation.

The source material, RNA transcripts, was used to amplify TCR beta CDR3 regions. HTBI primers were the set used in a first-round RT-PCR of the TCR CDR3. TCRdb used MiXCR to reprocess the multiplex PCR reads, holding one entry per CDR3 protein. The sample lists around 35,000 distinct CDR3 sequences, 52% seen once, with roughly 16% in the top ten. The CDR3 extends over 15 amino acids. CDR1 and CDR2 (germline): SGHTA, FQGNSA. After removal of 10 bases from V and 7 bases from J, the junction contained 11 bases not matched to a gene. This receptor was taken from a man aged 35-49 years with Graves' ophthalmopathy. The rearrangement joins TRBV7-2 to TRBJ1-6; 9 positions match TRBD1. What was sequenced was blood. The DNA of the CDR3 is TGTGCCAACAGACCTCAGACAGGGGGGAATTCACCCCTCCACTAT. It specifies CANRPQTGGNSPLHY.